One and the same sample provided the 20 T cell receptor beta chains below, sequenced in a study of blood T cell repertoires in COVID-19. Sequencing used immunoSEQ multiplex PCR; TCRdb keeps in-frame clones, though not all of them. The table includes under 200,000 clones, around four fifths detected once. The material sequenced was peripheral blood. Source of these receptors: a man aged 65 to 79 who had recovered from COVID-19.

The chain couples TRBV28 to TRBJ1-5; TRBD1 might be the D (6 bases). Germline CDR1 MDHEN, CDR2 SYDVKM. The CDR3 covers 17 residues. V lost 3 bases, J lost 0 bases, and 15 bases lay in between. Here the CDR3 reads CASSLAGQFYSNQPQHF. CDR3 in DNA: TGTGCCAGCAGTTTGGCTGGACAGTTTTATAGCAATCAGCCCCAGCATTTT.

This sequence joins TRBV2 and TRBJ2-1; 9 bases line up with TRBD2. The germline gives CDR1 SNHLY, CDR2 FYNNEI. J gave up 10 bases and V 7 bases, and 11 bases lay outside the gene matches. The CDR3 covers 14 residues. The CDR3 DNA reads TGTGCCAGCACCGGCGGGAGGGCCTCAGGGGAGCAGTTCTTC. It encodes CASTGGRASGEQFF.

This chain links TRBV5-6 with TRBJ2-7; D is possibly TRBD2 (6 bases). The CDR3 sequence is 15 residues long. The ends were cut back, 3 bases at V and 7 bases at J, with 20 bases in the middle. Germline V gives CDR1 SGHDT, CDR2 YYEEEE. The CDR3, as DNA: TGTGCCAGCAGCTATCGACTAGAGAGGGTGGTGGAGCAGTACTTC. Protein sequence: CASSYRLERVVEQYF.

The chain recombines TRBV19 with TRBJ1-5; D is ambiguous. V was cut by 9 bases and J by 9 bases, with 18 bases left in between. The CDR3 spans 13 residues. Looked up from germline, CDR1 is LNHDA and CDR2 is SQIVND (reference sequence). The CDR3 nucleotides read TGTGCCAGCAGTGGTACCTCCGAGCTGCCCCAGCATTTT. Translated: CASSGTSELPQHF.

The genes are TRBV27 and TRBJ2-7; TRBD1 matches 8 bases. From germline, CDR1 is MNHEY and CDR2 SMNVEV (reference sequence). The V segment lost 2 bases and the J segment 6 bases; nucleotides outside the gene matches: 6. The CDR3 contains 14 residues. In DNA form, the CDR3 reads TGTGCCAGCAGTTTAATACAGGGGGTCTCCGAGCAGTACTTC. Translation: CASSLIQGVSEQYF.

The chain is built from TRBV6-5 and TRBJ2-1, with TRBD2 matching over 7 bases. Looked up from germline, CDR1 is MNHEY and CDR2 is SVGAGI. V trimming: 2 bases; J trimming: 5 bases; junction bases outside the gene matches: 9. CDR3 length: 16 amino acids. The CDR3 sequence: CASSYQLALIHNEQFF. In DNA form, the CDR3 reads TGTGCCAGCAGTTACCAACTAGCGCTTATACACAATGAGCAGTTCTTC.

CDR3 bases: TGTGCCAGTAGTTTCGGACAGGGGGCAGCCCAAGAGACCCAGTACTTC. This sequence encodes CASSFGQGAAQETQYF. The chain has TRBV19 and TRBJ2-5; 11 nucleotides line up with TRBD1. The V segment lost 5 bases and the J segment 1 base; nucleotides outside the gene matches: 6. The CDR3 extends over 16 amino acids. Per germline, CDR1 LNHDA and CDR2 SQIVND (reference sequence).

The genes are TRBV11-2 and TRBJ1-4; a possible D gene is TRBD1 (5 bases). CDR1 is SGHAT and CDR2 is FQNNGV in the germline V gene. The germline V and J ends were trimmed by 0 bases and 8 bases, with 16 bases remaining between them. The CDR3 covers 16 residues. The CDR3 nucleotides are TGTGCCAGCAGCTTAGATCAGCGGGGCGGTGGGGAAAAACTGTTTTTT. Protein product: CASSLDQRGGGEKLFF.

This chain joins TRBV19 and TRBJ2-3; D might be TRBD1 (5 bases). Germline V gives CDR1 LNHDA, CDR2 SQIVND (reference sequence). V lost 5 bases to trimming and J lost 2 bases, with 14 bases between them. The CDR3 has 15 residues. CDR3 in DNA: TGTGCCAGTAGTGGGATAGGGGCTGTCACAGATACGCAGTATTTT. Translated, it gives CASSGIGAVTDTQYF.

The chain carries TRBV7-2 and TRBJ1-1; 10 bases are a match to TRBD1. Germline CDR1 SGHTA, CDR2 FQGNSA. V was pared by 6 bases and J by 0 bases, with 10 bases of the junction left unmatched. CDR3 size: 17 residues. The CDR3 sequence is CASSFGQGGELNTEAFF. Here the CDR3 DNA reads TGTGCCAGCAGTTTCGGACAGGGGGGGGAGTTGAACACTGAAGCTTTCTTT.

A word on this clone: An end of the junction does not agree with germline; a read error may underlie this. This chain joins TRBV10-1 and TRBJ1-5; D not certain. The germline gives CDR1 WNHNN, CDR2 SYGVQD (reference sequence). The CDR3 sequence is 14 residues long. CDR3 protein: CATSRSGLNQPQHF. As DNA, the CDR3 is TGCGCCACCAGTCGTTCCGGGTTAAATCAGCCCCAGCATTTT.

The CDR3 DNA reads TGTGCCAGCAGCTTAGGTGGGGTTGCAGGGAAAGAGACCCAGTACTTC. Residues: CASSLGGVAGKETQYF. V is TRBV7-2 and J is TRBJ2-5, with D tentatively TRBD1 (5 bases). The germline V gene encodes CDR1 SGHTA and CDR2 FQGNSA. CDR3 length: 16 residues. Trimming took off 1 base at V and 3 bases at J, with 15 bases between the two ends.

The chain combines TRBV28 with TRBJ2-1; 7 bases line up with TRBD2. This CDR3 region has 16 residues. Germline V gives CDR1 MDHEN, CDR2 SYDVKM. J lost 0 bases, V lost 5 bases, and 7 bases had no gene match. Here the CDR3 DNA reads TGTGCCAGCAGTCCATACCGGGACTACTCCTACAATGAGCAGTTCTTC. Its translation: CASSPYRDYSYNEQFF.

The chain couples TRBV3-1 (or the pseudogene TRBV3-2) to TRBJ1-6, with D maybe TRBD1 (6 bases). Trimming took off 2 bases at V and 4 bases at J, with 15 bases between the two ends. CDR1 and CDR2 (germline): LGHDT, YNNKEL (reference sequence). This CDR3 is 17 amino acids long. For the CDR3, the DNA is TGTGCCAGCAGCCAACAAAACAGGGCAAGATATAATTCACCCCTCCACTTT. Translation: CASSQQNRARYNSPLHF.

The rearrangement joins TRBV7-9 to TRBJ2-1, with 10 bases identical to TRBD2. J lost 3 bases, V lost 5 bases, and 4 bases had no gene match. Germline V gene data show CDR1 as SEHNR and CDR2 as FQNEAQ (reference sequence). The CDR3 has 15 residues. CDR3 loop: CASSPLAGGYNEQFF. The DNA of the CDR3 is TGTGCCAGCAGCCCCTTAGCGGGAGGCTACAATGAGCAGTTCTTC.

The genes are TRBV7-9 and TRBJ2-3, with TRBD2 as a possible D gene (6 bases). V lost 4 bases and J lost 4, with 15 bases in between. The CDR3 is made up of 15 amino acids. In germline, CDR1 is SEHNR, CDR2 FQNEAQ (reference sequence). CDR3 region: CASSSRRGSPDTQYF. The CDR3 nucleotides are TGTGCCAGCAGCTCGCGCCGGGGGTCTCCAGATACGCAGTATTTT.

J is TRBJ2-7 and V is TRBV5-1; 9 bases map to TRBD1. The germline CDR1 and CDR2 sequences are SGHRS and YFSETQ. The CDR3 totals 15 residues. V gave up 4 bases and J gave up 2 bases; unmatched junction bases: 7. CDR3 in DNA: TGCGCCAGCAGCAAGGACAGGGGAGTTCCCTACGAGCAGTACTTC. Its translation is CASSKDRGVPYEQYF.

This chain uses TRBV28 with TRBJ1-1; TRBD1 agrees at 9 bases. After removal of 2 bases from V and 5 bases from J, the junction contained 6 bases not matched to a gene. This CDR3 region has 15 residues. Germline-derived CDR1 and CDR2 are MDHEN and SYDVKM. The CDR3 region has the DNA TGTGCCAGCAGTTTACCAACGACAGGGGGGACTGAAGCTTTCTTT. Protein sequence: CASSLPTTGGTEAFF.

The rearrangement links TRBV19 to TRBJ2-7; a possible D gene is TRBD1 (6 bases). From germline, CDR1 is LNHDA and CDR2 SQIVND (reference sequence). Between the trimmed V and J ends, which lost 4 bases and 6 bases, there was a span of 16 bases. The CDR3 extends over 14 amino acids. CDR3 protein: CASSTGPSGAEQYF. The CDR3 nucleotides read TGTGCCAGTAGTACCGGACCATCAGGGGCCGAGCAGTACTTC.

J is TRBJ2-2 and V is TRBV3-1 (or the pseudogene TRBV3-2), with 11 bases that match TRBD2. This CDR3 contains 20 residues. Germline lookup yields CDR1 LGHDT and CDR2 YNNKEL (reference sequence). Trimming removed 2 bases from V and 4 bases from J; junction bases left unmatched: 15. CDR3 in DNA: TGTGCCAGCAGCCAAACCACTAGCGGGAGAGCTTCACCGAGCACCGGGGAGCTGTTTTTT. This codes for CASSQTTSGRASPSTGELFF.